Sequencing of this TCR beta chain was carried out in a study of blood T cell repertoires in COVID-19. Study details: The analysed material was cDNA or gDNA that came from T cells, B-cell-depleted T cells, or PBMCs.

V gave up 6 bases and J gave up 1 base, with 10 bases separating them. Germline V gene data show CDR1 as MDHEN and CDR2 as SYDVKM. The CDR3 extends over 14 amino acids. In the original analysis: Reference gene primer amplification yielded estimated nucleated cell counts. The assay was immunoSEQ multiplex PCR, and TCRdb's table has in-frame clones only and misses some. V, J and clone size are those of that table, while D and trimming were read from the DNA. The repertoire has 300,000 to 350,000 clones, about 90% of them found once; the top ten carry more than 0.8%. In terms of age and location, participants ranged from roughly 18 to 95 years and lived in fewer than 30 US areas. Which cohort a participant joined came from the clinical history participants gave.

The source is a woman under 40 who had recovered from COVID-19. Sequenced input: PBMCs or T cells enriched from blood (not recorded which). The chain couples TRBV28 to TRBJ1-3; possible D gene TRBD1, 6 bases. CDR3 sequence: CASREQGSGNTIYF. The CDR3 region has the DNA TGTGCCAGCAGGGAACAGGGTTCTGGAAACACCATATATTTT.